The entry below gives a single T cell receptor beta chain sequence along with its context. Its target is unknown. This specimen comes from a study of post-analysis software for immune sequencing data. Study-level results: Patients carried a handful of TRBV segments more frequently than controls did, and TRBV5-6, TRBV5-1 and TRBV20-1 were among them. Samples sharing a preparation batch grouped tightly together when assessed by F measure.

cDNA libraries for TCR beta contained unique molecular identifiers. TCRdb fed the PCR reads into MiXCR, producing one record per CDR3 protein. The sample contains some 700,000 distinct CDR3 sequences, 59% of which appear only once. Germline lookup yields CDR1 MGHDK and CDR2 SYGVNS. The V end lost 5 bases, the J end lost 4 bases, and 14 bases lay between the germline ends. The CDR3 extends over 14 amino acids. Specimen: blood. The chain links TRBV25-1 to TRBJ1-1; the D gene is possibly TRBD1 (5 bases). This clonotype was obtained from a girl aged 2-10 years with multiple sclerosis. The CDR3 loop is CASSNEGLGTEAFF. For the CDR3, the DNA is TGTGCCAGCAGTAACGAGGGGCTCGGCACTGAAGCTTTCTTT.